The clone carrying this T cell receptor beta chain was detected many times. Time point specified: blood at routine non-recurrence follow-up after resection. Tumor, nontumor lung or frozen PBMC supplied whole RNA, sequenced without sorting. Every TCR cDNA molecule carried a tag that served as a unique molecular identifier. TCRdb fed the 5' RACE reads into MiXCR, producing one record per CDR3 protein. Of tens of thousands of distinct CDR3 sequences listed, approximately 10% are singletons. These data are taken from a study of spatial heterogeneity in lung cancer. About the study: Sequencing of follow-up PBMC samples took place when they were available, at a median of about 22 months after resection.

Looked up from germline, CDR1 is SGHTA and CDR2 is FQGTGA. CDR3 size: 15 residues. The J segment lost 4 bases and the V segment lost 1 base, leaving 5 bases of the junction unmatched. Sequencing used PBMCs, obtained at follow-up. The rearrangement uses TRBV7-3 and TRBJ2-3; 7 nucleotides line up with TRBD1. The TCR comes from a male donor with early-stage non-small cell lung cancer. The CDR3 spells CASSLKGAKSDTQYF. DNA of the CDR3: TGTGCCAGCAGCTTAAAGGGGGCGAAATCAGATACGCAGTATTTT.